Sequencing of this T cell receptor (beta chain) was carried out in a study of T cells in Graves' hyperthyroidism and ophthalmopathy. Study results and caveats: From stable hyperthyroidism, ophthalmopathy was separated by a 13 V-J model. The model forecast ophthalmopathy, anticipating it by a median around 6.5 months before onset.

TCR beta CDR3 regions were amplified from RNA. A set of HTBI primers served as the primers for a first-round RT-PCR of the TCR CDR3. TCRdb re-derived calls from the multiplex PCR reads in MiXCR, one entry per CDR3 protein. In the table there are approximately 270,000 distinct CDR3 sequences, about 14% of which are singletons. Subjects aged 18 to 65 presented with newly diagnosed hyperthyroidism of less than 2 months' duration. Thyroid ultrasound and orbital computed tomography, with clinical symptoms and serum thyroxine and TRAb, informed diagnoses. This CDR3 has 15 amino acids. V lost 5 bases and J lost 2, with 13 bases in between. Germline V gives CDR1 MDHEN, CDR2 SYDVKM. The sample holds a few counts of this clonotype. Antigen unknown.

The chain employs TRBV28 and TRBJ1-5; D is possibly TRBD1 (6 bases). This clonotype was sampled from a middle-aged woman with Graves' hyperthyroidism that later progressed to Graves' ophthalmopathy. Sequencing was performed on blood. CDR3 in DNA: TGTGCCAGCAGTAGGACAGTACTCGGCAATCAGCCCCAGCATTTT. It specifies CASSRTVLGNQPQHF.